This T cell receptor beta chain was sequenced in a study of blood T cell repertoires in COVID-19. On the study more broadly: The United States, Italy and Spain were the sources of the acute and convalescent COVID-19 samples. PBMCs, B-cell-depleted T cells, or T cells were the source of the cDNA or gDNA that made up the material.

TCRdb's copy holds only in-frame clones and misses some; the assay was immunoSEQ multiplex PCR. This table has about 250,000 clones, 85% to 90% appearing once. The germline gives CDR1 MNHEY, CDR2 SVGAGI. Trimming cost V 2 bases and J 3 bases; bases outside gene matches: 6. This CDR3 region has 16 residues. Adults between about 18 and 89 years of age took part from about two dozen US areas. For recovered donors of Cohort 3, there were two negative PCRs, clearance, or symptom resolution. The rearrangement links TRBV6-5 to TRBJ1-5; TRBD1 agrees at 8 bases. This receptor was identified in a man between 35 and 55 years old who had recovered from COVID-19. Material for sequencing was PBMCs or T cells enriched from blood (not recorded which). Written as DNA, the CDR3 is TGTGCCAGCAGTTACACAGAGGGACAGGCCAATCAGCCCCAGCATTTT. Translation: CASSYTEGQANQPQHF.